These 18 T cell receptor beta chains share one sample of origin, sequenced in a study of blood T cells in healthy people across ages (dated by TCRdb to between 2015 and 2017). To prepare the library, 5' RACE was applied. The sequencing machine was an Illumina HiSeq 2500. A second PCR of roughly 7 to 12 cycles was performed with a sample-barcoded 5' primer and a J-beta primer mix. Clones were called with MiXCR by TCRdb after fastp trimmed the public reads at Q25, and only in-frame beta chains were retained. Under each unique CDR3 protein, matching rows form one entry showing the most common genes and DNA. A total of about 800,000 distinct CDR3 sequences appear in this sample, around 25% of them only once. The ten largest account for 3% to 4.5% of the sample. The data were also submitted as part of a second study, on T cells of mothers and their children.

Sequencing used blood. The receptors here all came from a boy aged 5-17 years in good health.

The chain couples TRBV7-2 to TRBJ2-2, with 10 bases matching TRBD2. The CDR3 has 18 amino acids. Germline V gives CDR1 SGHTA, CDR2 FQGNSA. With 5 bases clipped from V and 4 bases from J, the junction kept 13 bases outside the gene matches. Written as DNA, the CDR3 is TGTGCCAGCAGCAACTCCCCTTTAGCGGGAGGAGGCACCGGGGAGCTGTTTTTT. Residues: CASSNSPLAGGGTGELFF.

J is TRBJ1-2 and V is TRBV4-3; D is perhaps TRBD1 (6 bases). This CDR3 contains 16 residues. Trimming removed 0 bases at V and 4 bases at J, with 15 bases between. Germline CDR1 is LGHNA and CDR2 is YSLEER. This CDR3 reads CASSQDGRGQPYGYTF. The CDR3 DNA sequence: TGCGCCAGCAGCCAAGATGGACGGGGGCAGCCCTATGGCTACACCTTC.

Only a few counts were recorded for this clonotype. The chain combines TRBV29-1 with TRBJ2-5, with D uncertain. The J call could be wrong; TRBJ2-7 is a better fit for the DNA end. Germline V lookup: CDR1 SQVTM, CDR2 ANQGSEA. This CDR3 is 11 amino acids long. The chain's CDR3 is CSVAASYEQYF. CDR3 nucleotides: TGCAGCGTTGCGGCTAGCTACGAGCAGTACTTC.

This clonotype was found a few times. The junction shows a germline mismatch at one end, possibly a read error. The V and J genes are TRBV13 and TRBJ2-5; D possibly uses TRBD1 or TRBD2 (6 bases each). The CDR3 is 13 residues long. Germline lookup yields CDR1 PRHDT and CDR2 FYEKMQ (reference sequence). The CDR3 coding sequence is TGTGCCAGCAGCTTAGGAACTTGGGGGGCCCAGTATTTC. Translation gives CASSLGTWGAQYF.

Worth noting for this clonotype: This CDR3 is missing its conserved last phenylalanine or tryptophan, likely due to a read error. The chain is built from TRBV7-2 and TRBJ2-5; TRBD1 might be the D (6 bases). The length of the CDR3 is 14 residues. V was clipped by 0 bases and J by 4 bases, with 9 bases between them. CDR1 and CDR2 from the germline V gene are SGHTA and FQGNSA. Here the CDR3 reads CASSLAGGGETQYS. As DNA, the CDR3 is TGTGCCAGCAGCTTAGCAGGGGGTGGAGAGACCCAGTACTCC.

This clonotype has more than one count but fewer than ten. Relative to the germline gene, one junction end is altered; a read error may explain this. The chain uses TRBV7-2 and TRBJ2-5, with 9 nucleotides matching TRBD2. Germline V gene lookup returns CDR1 SGHTA and CDR2 FQGNSA. CDR3 length: 15 amino acids. The CDR3 sequence is CASSPSRASGKVLFF. DNA of the CDR3: TGTGCCAGCAGCCCAAGTAGAGCTAGCGGGAAAGTCCTGTTCTTC.

This clonotype was detected a few times. The DNA of the CDR3 is TGTGCCATCAGGGGCGCGGGGCCAGATACGCAGTATTTT. Amino acid sequence: CAIRGAGPDTQYF. V usage is TRBV10-3 and J usage is TRBJ2-3; D possibly corresponds to TRBD2 (6 bases). From germline, CDR1 is ENHRY and CDR2 SYGVKD. The V end lost 6 bases, the J end lost 4 bases, and 11 bases lay between the germline ends. The CDR3 spans 13 residues.

The gene calls are TRBV9 and TRBJ2-3; no reliable D call. The CDR3 consists of 13 residues. Trimming took off 4 bases at V and 6 bases at J, with 12 bases between the two ends. Germline CDR1 SGDLS, CDR2 YYNGEE. The CDR3 nucleotides are TGTGCCAGCAGCCCCGGCACCGCGGATACGCAGTATTTT. Its translation is CASSPGTADTQYF.

The chain carries TRBV2 and TRBJ2-5; 9 positions agree with TRBD2. Germline V gives CDR1 SNHLY, CDR2 FYNNEI. The CDR3 is 16 amino acids. The V gene end was trimmed by 5 bases and the J gene end by 5 bases; junction bases not matched to a gene: 12. CDR3 amino acids: CASSPLRGGLLETQYF. CDR3 coding DNA: TGTGCCAGCAGTCCCCTGCGGGGGGGCCTATTGGAGACCCAGTACTTC.

This clonotype was observed a handful of times. The chain links TRBV7-2 to TRBJ2-5, with 8 bases that match TRBD2. The junction had 8 bases not matched to a gene; V was cut back by 1 base and J by 4 bases. The CDR3 sequence is 16 residues long. The germline CDR1 and CDR2 sequences are SGHTA and FQGNSA. Here the CDR3 reads CASSLDSGARGETQYF. For the CDR3, the DNA is TGTGCCAGCAGCTTAGATAGCGGGGCAAGAGGAGAGACCCAGTACTTC.

The CDR3 loop is CASSSTEAGTDTEAFF. The CDR3 DNA follows: TGTGCCAGCAGCTCAACGGAGGCAGGGACCGACACTGAAGCTTTCTTT. This chain uses TRBV7-3 with TRBJ1-1, with TRBD1 as a possible D gene (5 bases). In germline, CDR1 is SGHTA, CDR2 FQGTGA. The CDR3 totals 16 residues. V lost 4 bases, J lost 3 bases, and 18 bases lay in between.

Only a few counts were recorded for this clonotype. CDR3 region: CASSPRVGSGNTIYF. The DNA for the CDR3 is TGTGCCAGCAGCCCCCGGGTGGGCTCTGGAAACACCATATATTTT. The chain is built from TRBV7-9 and TRBJ1-3; D not resolved. The germline V gene has CDR1 SEHNR and CDR2 FQNEAQ (reference sequence). The CDR3 has 15 residues. Trimming removed 5 bases at V and 0 bases at J, with 11 bases between.

In its sample, this clonotype was seen a few times. The rearrangement joins TRBV6-5 to TRBJ2-1; no clear D gene. Trimming removed 6 bases at V and 0 bases at J, with 15 bases between. This CDR3 has 16 residues. Germline CDR1 MNHEY, CDR2 SVGAGI. For the CDR3, the DNA is TGTGCCAGCAGCCCGATCGAAGGGATCTCCTACAATGAGCAGTTCTTC. This translates into CASSPIEGISYNEQFF.

This rearrangement joins TRBV10-3 to TRBJ2-1; D unresolved. Trimming removed 4 bases at V and 5 bases at J, with 9 bases between. Germline V lookup: CDR1 ENHRY, CDR2 SYGVKD. There are 13 residues in the CDR3. The CDR3 bases are TGTGCCATCAGTGTAGGCCTCAACAATGAGCAGTTCTTC. This encodes CAISVGLNNEQFF.

This clonotype was observed at least ten times. The chain employs TRBV24-1 and TRBJ1-4; D is perhaps TRBD1 (6 bases). The CDR3 runs to 15 residues. V was pared by 4 bases and J by 6 bases, with 14 bases between. Germline-derived CDR1 and CDR2 are KGHDR and SFDVKD. CDR3 protein: CATSDPRGPDEKLFF. For the CDR3, the DNA is TGTGCCACCAGTGACCCCAGGGGTCCGGATGAAAAACTGTTTTTT.

This clonotype has just a few counts. The rearrangement links TRBV6-1 to TRBJ2-5; 10 bases fit TRBD1. Germline trimming cut 6 bases from V and 5 bases from J; bases unmatched to any gene: 15. Germline assignment: CDR1 MNHNS and CDR2 SASEGT. The CDR3 extends over 17 amino acids. For the CDR3, the DNA is TGTGCCAGCAGACCCGGGTTGGGACAGGGGAAGCGGGAGACCCAGTACTTC. Translated, it gives CASRPGLGQGKRETQYF.

This rearrangement joins TRBV20-1 to TRBJ1-4; tentative D call: TRBD1 (5 bases). With 3 bases removed from V and 8 bases from J, the gap between germline ends came to 22 bases. Germline V gives CDR1 DFQATT, CDR2 SNEGSKA (reference sequence). This CDR3 spans 16 amino acids. CDR3 sequence (DNA): TGCAGTGCTAGTTACGCGCGGGGGGGGACCTGGGAAAAACTGTTTTTT. It translates to CSASYARGGTWEKLFF.

This clonotype was counted between two and nine times. CDR3 sequence reads: CASSLGVGEQFF. The CDR3 DNA reads TGTGCCAGCAGCTTAGGAGTGGGAGAGCAGTTCTTC. The chain joins TRBV11-3 to TRBJ2-5; D not resolved. The last part of the DNA fits TRBJ2-1 better; the J call may be wrong. The germline V gene has CDR1 SGHNT and CDR2 YENEEA. This CDR3 contains 12 residues.